This TCR beta chain is from a study of blood T cell repertoires in COVID-19. The wider study: Some COVID-19 samples were acute and others convalescent; all came from the United States, Italy and Spain. PBMCs, B-cell-depleted T cells, or T cells provided the cDNA or gDNA that made up the material.

Germline CDR1 reads PRHDT; CDR2 reads FYEKMQ (reference sequence). V dropped 4 bases and J dropped 7 bases, with 11 bases sitting between them. This CDR3 spans 13 amino acids. Generated by immunoSEQ multiplex PCR, the TCRdb table keeps only in-frame clones and is missing some. Counted here are about 72,000 clones, 82% occurring once; the ten biggest clones make up approximately 18%. The sample consisted of peripheral blood. The receptor comes from a human donor in a cohort sampled during active COVID-19. The chain employs TRBV13 and TRBJ2-1; D possibly corresponds to TRBD2 (5 bases). For the CDR3, the DNA is TGTGCCAGCAGCTCTGGCATAGCGAATGAGCAGTTCTTC. This translates into CASSSGIANEQFF.